This passage covers 29 T cell receptor beta chains from one sample sequenced in a study of CD8 T cells in ankylosing spondylitis. In TCRdb, the 5' RACE reads were re-called with MiXCR into one record per CDR3 protein. The sample lists hundreds of thousands of distinct CDR3 sequences, 20% to 30% occurring once. Sequenced: blood, either unsorted or a sorted T cell fraction (not recorded which). These receptors came from a male donor with ankylosing spondylitis or in good health (not recorded which).

The gene calls are TRBV27 and TRBJ2-3, with 7 bases fitting TRBD1. V trimming: 6 bases; J trimming: 0 bases; junction bases outside the gene matches: 12. CDR1 MNHEY and CDR2 SMNVEV come from the germline V gene (reference sequence). CDR3 length: 17 amino acids. The CDR3 loop is CASRRNRGTPSTDTQYF. CDR3 DNA: TGTGCCAGCAGACGTAACAGGGGAACTCCTAGCACAGATACGCAGTATTTT.

The genes are TRBV5-6 and TRBJ2-5; D unclear. Trimming cost V 2 bases and J 0 bases, with 8 bases left between them. CDR3 length: 14 amino acids. CDR1 and CDR2 (germline): SGHDT, YYEEEE. The CDR3 DNA sequence: TGTGCCAGCAGCTTCGGCACGTACCAAGAGACCCAGTACTTC. As protein: CASSFGTYQETQYF.

This clonotype was seen only a few times. The CDR3 DNA reads as TGTGCCAGCGGTCTAGGCAATCAGCCCCAGCATTTT. Its translation is CASGLGNQPQHF. This chain links TRBV12-3 or TRBV12-4 with TRBJ1-5; D is uncertain. V lost 8 bases and J 2 bases, leaving 7 bases between the germline ends. The length of the CDR3 is 12 residues.

This clonotype was detected only a few times. This sequence joins TRBV11-2 and TRBJ2-5; TRBD1 matches 8 bases. The CDR3 contains 16 residues. Trimming removed 5 bases from V and 5 bases from J; junction bases left unmatched: 13. Germline V gene lookup returns CDR1 SGHAT and CDR2 FQNNGV. The CDR3 sequence: CASSKKGQALKETQYF. In nucleotides, the CDR3 is TGTGCCAGCAGCAAAAAGGGACAGGCGCTAAAGGAGACCCAGTACTTC.

Ten or more counts support this clonotype. CDR3 protein: CASSTGPGANVLTF. The CDR3 coding sequence is TGTGCCAGCAGTACGGGGCCTGGGGCCAACGTCCTGACTTTC. The chain links TRBV12-3 or TRBV12-4 to TRBJ2-6; D assignment may be TRBD1 or TRBD2 (5 bases each). V was shortened by 5 bases and J by 2 bases, with 7 bases between the two germline ends. The CDR3 is 14 amino acids.

Written as DNA, the CDR3 is TGTGCCAGCAACACCTTGGCGGGCCAGACCCAGTACTTC. It is translated as CASNTLAGQTQYF. J is TRBJ2-5 and V is TRBV6-6; a possible D gene is TRBD2 (5 bases). V shed 7 bases and J shed 6 bases, with 15 bases lying between them. Per germline, CDR1 MNHNY and CDR2 SVGAGI (reference sequence). This CDR3 contains 13 residues.

This clonotype was counted ten times or more. The V call is TRBV5-1, the J call TRBJ2-6; perhaps D is TRBD1 or TRBD2 (5 bases each). CDR1 and CDR2 (germline): SGHRS, YFSETQ. V gave up 7 bases and J gave up 3 bases, with 17 bases separating them. This CDR3 is built from 16 residues. The CDR3: CASHRGSGVGANVLTF. DNA of the CDR3: TGCGCCAGCCATAGGGGATCCGGGGTTGGGGCCAACGTCCTGACTTTC.

For the CDR3, the DNA is TGCGCCAGCAGCCAAGATCGACAGGGGGGTTTTAATGAGCAGTTCTTC. Protein: CASSQDRQGGFNEQFF. This chain links TRBV4-3 with TRBJ2-1, with 9 bases identical to TRBD1. CDR1 is LGHNA and CDR2 is YSLEER in the germline V gene. This CDR3 contains 16 residues. V lost 0 bases, J lost 7 bases, and 7 bases stayed unmatched.

The chain uses TRBV30 and TRBJ2-2; D uncertain. V lost 5 bases to trimming and J lost 0 bases, with 4 bases between them. This CDR3 has 12 residues. In germline, CDR1 is GTSNPN, CDR2 SVGIG (reference sequence). The CDR3 DNA sequence: TGTGCCTGGTCTCCGAACACCGGGGAGCTGTTTTTT. This sequence encodes CAWSPNTGELFF.

There are many counts of this clonotype. The chain employs TRBV4-2 and TRBJ2-2, with TRBD2 identical over 12 bases. With 4 bases clipped from V and 1 base from J, the junction kept 4 bases outside the gene matches. This CDR3 has 17 amino acids. Germline V gene lookup returns CDR1 LGHNA and CDR2 YNFKEQ. CDR3 in DNA: TGTGCCAGCAGCCGGAGGACTAGCGGGGAGAACACCGGGGAGCTGTTTTTT. This encodes CASSRRTSGENTGELFF.

The gene calls are TRBV29-1 and TRBJ2-3; 7 bases line up with TRBD1. The germline V gene has CDR1 SQVTM and CDR2 ANQGSEA. The CDR3 sequence is 13 residues long. The junction had 6 bases not matched to a gene; V was cut back by 6 bases and J by 3 bases. The CDR3 DNA follows: TGCAGCGTATGGGACAGAGTAACAGATACGCAGTATTTT. This encodes CSVWDRVTDTQYF.

This clonotype was found once. This chain uses TRBV6-1 with TRBJ2-7, with D possibly being TRBD1 (6 bases). This CDR3 is built from 15 residues. Trimming removed 6 bases at V and 2 bases at J, with 17 bases between. Germline CDR1 is MNHNS and CDR2 is SASEGT. This CDR3 is CASRKQGTLTYEQYF. The CDR3 nucleotides are TGTGCCAGCAGGAAACAGGGCACCCTAACCTACGAGCAGTACTTC.

This chain links TRBV20-1 with TRBJ2-3; possibly TRBD2 for D (5 bases). Per the germline V gene, CDR1 is DFQATT and CDR2 is SNEGSKA (reference sequence). The CDR3 has 12 residues. Trimming left V 6 bases short and J 7 bases short, with 14 bases between. The CDR3 sequence is CSASSSSYTQYF. The CDR3 coding sequence is TGCAGTGCCTCTTCTAGCTCTTATACGCAGTATTTT.

This clonotype has just a few counts. The V and J genes are TRBV6-5 and TRBJ2-1; TRBD2 agrees at 11 bases. The germline V gene has CDR1 MNHEY and CDR2 SVGAGI. With 3 bases clipped from V and 10 bases from J, the junction kept 2 bases outside the gene matches. The CDR3 totals 13 residues. The CDR3 DNA sequence: TGTGCCAGCAGTTATAGCGGGAGGGTAGAGCAGTTCTTC. Residues: CASSYSGRVEQFF.

The chain couples TRBV29-1 to TRBJ2-1; the D gene is possibly TRBD2 (6 bases). The CDR3 length is 15 residues. Germline values: CDR1 SQVTM, CDR2 ANQGSEA. The germline V and J ends were trimmed by 3 bases and 5 bases, with 17 bases remaining between them. The CDR3 loop is CSVEGRGAPNNEQFF. The CDR3 region has the DNA TGCAGCGTTGAGGGGCGGGGAGCTCCTAACAATGAGCAGTTCTTC.

This clonotype appeared a single time. CDR3 loop: CASSVGTSDYNEQFF. CDR3 sequence (DNA): TGTGCCAGCAGCGTAGGGACTAGCGACTACAATGAGCAGTTCTTC. This chain joins TRBV9 and TRBJ2-1, with TRBD2 matching over 9 bases. Germline V gene lookup returns CDR1 SGDLS and CDR2 YYNGEE. Trimming removed 0 bases from V and 3 bases from J; junction bases left unmatched: 1. The length of the CDR3 is 15 residues. Full variable domain (missing parts from reference TRBV9 and TRBJ2-1): DSGVTQTPKHLITATGQRVTLRCSPRSGDLSVYWYQQSLDQGLQFLIQYYNGEERAKGNILERFSAQQFPDLHSELNLSSLELGDSALYFCASSVGTSDYNEQFFGPGTRLTVL.

In this sample, this clonotype turned up once. This chain uses TRBV7-9 with TRBJ2-3, with TRBD1 matching 7 bases. The germline gives CDR1 SEHNR, CDR2 FQNEAQ (reference sequence). The trim removed 5 bases at V and 0 bases at J, leaving 5 bases unmatched. CDR3 length equals 15 residues. CDR3 amino acids: CASSRQGSSTDTQYF. The CDR3 nucleotides are TGTGCCAGCAGCCGACAGGGTTCTAGCACAGATACGCAGTATTTT.

The V and J genes are TRBV7-3 and TRBJ2-2; 14 bases fit TRBD2. V was clipped by 5 bases and J by 7 bases; unmatched bases: 9. CDR1 and CDR2 from the germline V gene are SGHTA and FQGTGA. The CDR3 contains 17 residues. For the CDR3, the DNA is TGTGCCAGCAGCCCTGACGGACTAGCGGGAGGTCACGGGGAGCTGTTTTTT. Encoded protein: CASSPDGLAGGHGELFF.

The sample holds many counts of this clonotype. This chain links TRBV20-1 with TRBJ2-1, with 8 nucleotides matching TRBD2. Germline-derived CDR1 and CDR2 are DFQATT and SNEGSKA (reference sequence). J was trimmed by 0 bases and V by 4 bases; bases with no gene match: 5. CDR3 length: 15 amino acids. In DNA, the CDR3 is TGCAGTGCTATCTCACTAGCGGCCTCCTACAATGAGCAGTTCTTC. This encodes CSAISLAASYNEQFF.

This clonotype has a handful of counts. V is TRBV12-3 or TRBV12-4 and J is TRBJ2-7; D call uncertain. Trimming removed 2 bases at V and 3 bases at J, with 8 bases between. This CDR3 has 13 residues. CDR3 loop: CASSLPGHYEQYF. For the CDR3, the DNA is TGTGCCAGCAGTTTACCGGGCCACTACGAGCAGTACTTC.

Ten or more counts support this clonotype. The chain recombines TRBV7-2 with TRBJ2-5; D call uncertain. Trimming took off 4 bases at V and 5 bases at J, with 8 bases between the two ends. Germline V gene lookup returns CDR1 SGHTA and CDR2 FQGNSA. This CDR3 spans 12 amino acids. The CDR3: CASSSMSETQYF. The CDR3 DNA reads as TGTGCCAGCAGCTCCATGTCTGAGACCCAGTACTTC.

This clonotype came up a few times. This chain connects TRBV7-9 to TRBJ2-7; 11 bases fit TRBD2. V gave up 5 bases and J gave up 2 bases; unmatched junction bases: 5. The CDR3 is 15 amino acids. The V gene's germline CDR1 is SEHNR and CDR2 FQNEAQ (reference sequence). The DNA of the CDR3 is TGTGCCAGCAGCCCGGGACTAGCGGTAACCTACGAGCAGTACTTC. This translates into CASSPGLAVTYEQYF.

A single count supports this clonotype. This rearrangement joins TRBV20-1 to TRBJ1-5; TRBD1 aligns across 7 bases. Germline trimming cut 5 bases from V and 4 bases from J; bases unmatched to any gene: 2. CDR1 is DFQATT, CDR2 SNEGSKA, per germline (reference sequence). This CDR3 is built from 12 residues. The chain's CDR3 is CSAGTVNQPQHF. CDR3 bases: TGCAGTGCTGGGACAGTTAATCAGCCCCAGCATTTT.

In its sample, this clonotype was seen a few times. CDR3 amino acids: CASSYVATETQYF. The DNA for the CDR3 is TGTGCCAGCAGTTACGTGGCGACGGAGACCCAGTACTTC. V and J are TRBV6-5 and TRBJ2-5; no firm D call. Trimming stripped 2 bases from V and 5 bases from J, with 9 bases between. The germline CDR1 and CDR2 sequences are MNHEY and SVGAGI. The CDR3 is 13 amino acids.

The table lists this clonotype with a few counts. The chain links TRBV12-3 or TRBV12-4 to TRBJ2-7; D unclear. The germline V and J ends were trimmed by 10 bases and 6 bases, with 13 bases remaining between them. CDR3 length: 11 amino acids. The CDR3 region has the DNA TGTGCCACCACGCGTGGGCGCGAGCAGTACTTC. Its translation: CATTRGREQYF.

V is TRBV5-4 and J is TRBJ2-2, with D perhaps given as TRBD1 or TRBD2 (6 bases each). This CDR3 has 14 residues. Looked up from germline, CDR1 is SGHNT and CDR2 is YYREEE (reference sequence). The V end lost 5 bases, the J end lost 4 bases, and 12 bases lay between the germline ends. As DNA, the CDR3 is TGTGCCAGCAGGCCCAGGGGAGGCACCGGGGAGCTGTTTTTT. Its protein product is CASRPRGGTGELFF.

This clonotype was seen ten or more times. The rearrangement joins TRBV6-2 or TRBV6-3 to TRBJ2-1, with D perhaps assigned TRBD1 or TRBD2 (6 bases each). Trimming took 2 bases from V and 1 from J, leaving 21 bases between them. CDR3 length: 19 residues. Per germline, CDR1 MNHEY and CDR2 SVGEGT. CDR3 nucleotides: TGTGCCAGCAGTTACGCCGGGACTGGTAGAGGGGGGTCCTACAATGAGCAGTTCTTC. Translated: CASSYAGTGRGGSYNEQFF.

The chain couples TRBV6-1 to TRBJ1-2; 7 bases are shared with TRBD1. The J segment lost 0 bases and the V segment lost 6 bases, leaving 1 base of the junction unmatched. Per germline, CDR1 MNHNS and CDR2 SASEGT. There are 13 residues in the CDR3. CDR3 protein: CASSQGANYGYTF. The CDR3 DNA reads as TGTGCCAGCAGCCAGGGGGCTAACTATGGCTACACCTTC.

This clonotype came up many times. The rearrangement links TRBV20-1 to TRBJ2-3; 9 positions match TRBD1. This CDR3 is 15 amino acids long. CDR1 DFQATT and CDR2 SNEGSKA come from the germline V gene (reference sequence). Losses at the gene ends were 3 bases for V and 1 base for J; bases not matched to a gene: 5. CDR3 loop: CSARDRGRGTDTQYF. The CDR3 region has the DNA TGCAGTGCTAGGGACAGGGGACGCGGCACAGATACGCAGTATTTT.